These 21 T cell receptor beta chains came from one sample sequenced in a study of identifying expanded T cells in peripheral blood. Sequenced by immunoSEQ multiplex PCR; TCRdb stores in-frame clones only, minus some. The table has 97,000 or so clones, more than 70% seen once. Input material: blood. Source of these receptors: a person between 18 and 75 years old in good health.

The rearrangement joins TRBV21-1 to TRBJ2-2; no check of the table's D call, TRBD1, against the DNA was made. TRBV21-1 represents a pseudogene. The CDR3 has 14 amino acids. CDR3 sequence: CASSKDRQGGELFF. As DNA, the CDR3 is TGTGCCAGCAGCAAAGACAGGCAGGGCGGGGAGCTGTTTTTT.

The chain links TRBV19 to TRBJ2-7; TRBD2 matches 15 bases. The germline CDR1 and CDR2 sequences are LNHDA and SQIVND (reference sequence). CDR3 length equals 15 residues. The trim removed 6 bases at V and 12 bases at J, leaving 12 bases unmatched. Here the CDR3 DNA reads TGTGCCAGTAGCCCCACCGGGACTAGCGGGAGGAGTCGGTACTTC. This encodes CASSPTGTSGRSRYF.

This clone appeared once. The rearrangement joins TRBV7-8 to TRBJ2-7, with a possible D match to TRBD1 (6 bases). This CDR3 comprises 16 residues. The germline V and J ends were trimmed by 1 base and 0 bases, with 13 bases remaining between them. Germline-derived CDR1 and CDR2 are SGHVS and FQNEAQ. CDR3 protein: CASSLGSKQGSYEQYF. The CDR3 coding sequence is TGTGCCAGCAGCTTAGGTTCAAAACAGGGCTCCTACGAGCAGTACTTC.

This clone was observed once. This chain's CDR3 is CASSESSGGPGTGELFF. CDR3 bases: TGTGCCAGCAGTGAATCATCAGGAGGGCCGGGCACCGGGGAGCTGTTTTTT. V gene TRBV2 combines with J gene TRBJ2-2; D may be TRBD2 (6 bases). This CDR3 is 17 amino acids long. Germline CDR1 SNHLY, CDR2 FYNNEI. Trimming removed 2 bases at V and 4 bases at J, with 17 bases between.

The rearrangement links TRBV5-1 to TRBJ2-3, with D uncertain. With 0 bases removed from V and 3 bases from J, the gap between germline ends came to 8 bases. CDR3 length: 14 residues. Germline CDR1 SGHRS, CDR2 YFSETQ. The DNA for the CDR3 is TGCGCCAGCAGCTTGGCCGACAAAACAGATACGCAGTATTTT. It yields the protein CASSLADKTDTQYF.

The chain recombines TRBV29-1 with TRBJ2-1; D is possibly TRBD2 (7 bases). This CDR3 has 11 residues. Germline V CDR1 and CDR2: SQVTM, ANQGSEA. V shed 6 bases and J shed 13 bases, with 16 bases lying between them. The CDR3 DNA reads TGCAGCGTCCAAGGGGGACTAAGACAGTTCTTC. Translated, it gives CSVQGGLRQFF.

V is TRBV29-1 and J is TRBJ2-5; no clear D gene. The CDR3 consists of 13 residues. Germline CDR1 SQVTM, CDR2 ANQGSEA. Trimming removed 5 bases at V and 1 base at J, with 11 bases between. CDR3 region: CSVWAVFQETQYF. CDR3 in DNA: TGCAGCGTTTGGGCGGTATTCCAAGAGACCCAGTACTTC.

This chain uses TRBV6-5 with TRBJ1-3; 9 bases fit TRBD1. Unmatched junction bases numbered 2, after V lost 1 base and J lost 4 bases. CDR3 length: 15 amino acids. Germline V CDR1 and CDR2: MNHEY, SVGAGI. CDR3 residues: CASSYWTGDGNTIYF. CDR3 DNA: TGTGCCAGCAGTTACTGGACAGGGGACGGAAACACCATATATTTT.

CDR3 DNA sequence: TGTGCCACCAGCAGCCGGGACAGCTCTGGGGCCAACGTCCTGACTTTC. It yields the protein CATSSRDSSGANVLTF. J is TRBJ2-6 and V is TRBV15; 7 nucleotides line up with TRBD1. V lost 3 bases and J lost 0; bases outside the gene matches: 2. In germline, CDR1 is LNHNV, CDR2 YYDKDF (reference sequence). This CDR3 has 16 residues.

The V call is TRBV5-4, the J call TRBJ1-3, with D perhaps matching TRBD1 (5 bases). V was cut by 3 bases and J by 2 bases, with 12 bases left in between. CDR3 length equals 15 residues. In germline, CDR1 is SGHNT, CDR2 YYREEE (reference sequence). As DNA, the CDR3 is TGTGCCAGCAGCTCGGGTGGGGGAGCTGGAAACACCATATATTTT. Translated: CASSSGGGAGNTIYF.

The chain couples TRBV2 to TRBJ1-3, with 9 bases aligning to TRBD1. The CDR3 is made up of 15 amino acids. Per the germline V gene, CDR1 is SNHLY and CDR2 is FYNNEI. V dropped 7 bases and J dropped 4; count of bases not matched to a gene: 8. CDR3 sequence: CASNSQGARGNTIYF. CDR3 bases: TGTGCCAGCAACTCACAGGGGGCGCGCGGAAACACCATATATTTT.

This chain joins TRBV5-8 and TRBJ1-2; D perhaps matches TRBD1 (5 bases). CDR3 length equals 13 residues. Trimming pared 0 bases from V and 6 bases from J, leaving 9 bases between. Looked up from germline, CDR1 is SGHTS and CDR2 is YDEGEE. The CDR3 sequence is CASSLVREDGYTF. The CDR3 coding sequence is TGTGCCAGCAGCTTGGTCAGGGAGGATGGCTACACCTTC.

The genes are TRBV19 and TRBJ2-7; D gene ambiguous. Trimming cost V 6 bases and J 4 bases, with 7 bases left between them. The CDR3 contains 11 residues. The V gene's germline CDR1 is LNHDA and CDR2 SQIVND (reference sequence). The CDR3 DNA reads TGTGCCAGTAGGGGTGGGTACGAGCAGTACTTC. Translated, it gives CASRGGYEQYF.

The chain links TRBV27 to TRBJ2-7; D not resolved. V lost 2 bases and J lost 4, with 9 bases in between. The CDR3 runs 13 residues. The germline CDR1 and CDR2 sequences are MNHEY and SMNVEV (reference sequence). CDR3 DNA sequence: TGTGCCAGCAGTTTAACCCCTACTTACGAGCAGTACTTC. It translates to CASSLTPTYEQYF.

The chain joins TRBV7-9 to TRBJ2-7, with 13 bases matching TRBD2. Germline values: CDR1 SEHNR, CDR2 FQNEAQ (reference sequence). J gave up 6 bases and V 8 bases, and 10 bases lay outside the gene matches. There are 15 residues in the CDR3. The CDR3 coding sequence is TGTGCCAGCCTCGGACTAGCGGGAGTCGGAGGCGAGCAGTACTTC. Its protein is CASLGLAGVGGEQYF.

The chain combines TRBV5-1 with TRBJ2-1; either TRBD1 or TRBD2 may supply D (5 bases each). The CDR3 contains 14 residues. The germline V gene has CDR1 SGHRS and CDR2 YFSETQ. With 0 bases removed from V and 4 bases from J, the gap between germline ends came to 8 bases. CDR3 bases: TGCGCCAGCAGCTTGGGGGGACCTTACAATGAGCAGTTCTTC. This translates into CASSLGGPYNEQFF.

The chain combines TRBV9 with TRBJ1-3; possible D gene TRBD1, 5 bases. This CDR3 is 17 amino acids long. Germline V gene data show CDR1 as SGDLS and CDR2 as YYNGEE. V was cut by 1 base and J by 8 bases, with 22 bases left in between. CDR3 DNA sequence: TGTGCCAGCAGCGTAAGTCGGTGGGGGATCCGTCGGGACACCATATATTTT. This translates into CASSVSRWGIRRDTIYF.

The CDR3 loop is CASKYRENTEAFF. The CDR3 coding sequence is TGTGCCAGCAAATACAGGGAGAACACTGAAGCTTTCTTT. The chain uses TRBV6-4 and TRBJ1-1; D might be TRBD1 (6 bases). This CDR3 has 13 amino acids. CDR1 and CDR2 (germline): MRHNA, SNTAGT. V was pared by 7 bases and J by 1 base, with 10 bases between.

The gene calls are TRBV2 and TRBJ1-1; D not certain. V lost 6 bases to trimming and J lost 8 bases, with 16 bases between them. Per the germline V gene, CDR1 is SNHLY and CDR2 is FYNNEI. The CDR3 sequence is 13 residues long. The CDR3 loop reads CASRLRVFVEAFF. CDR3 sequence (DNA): TGTGCCAGCAGGCTACGGGTATTTGTGGAAGCTTTCTTT.

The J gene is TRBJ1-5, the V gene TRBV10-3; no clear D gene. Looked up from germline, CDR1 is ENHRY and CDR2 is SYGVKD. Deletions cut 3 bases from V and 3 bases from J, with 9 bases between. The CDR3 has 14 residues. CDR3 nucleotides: TGTGCCATCAGTGACAGCTCAAACAATCAGCCCCAGCATTTT. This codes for CAISDSSNNQPQHF.

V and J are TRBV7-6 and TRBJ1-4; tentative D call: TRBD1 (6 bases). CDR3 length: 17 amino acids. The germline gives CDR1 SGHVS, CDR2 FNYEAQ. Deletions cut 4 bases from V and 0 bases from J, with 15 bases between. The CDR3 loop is CASSSTGYGSTNEKLFF. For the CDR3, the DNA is TGTGCCAGCAGCTCGACAGGTTATGGGTCAACTAATGAAAAACTGTTTTTT.